This record covers a single TCR beta chain. The sample is drawn from a study of T cell changes during pregnancy in multiple sclerosis. Trimming left V 4 bases short and J 2 bases short, with 18 bases between. CDR1 is SGHRS and CDR2 is YFSETQ in the germline V gene. CDR3 length: 16 residues. The method was immunoSEQ multiplex PCR; TCRdb's version includes in-frame clones alone and lacks a portion of them. In the table there are around 42,000 clones, 88% of which are singletons. The source was peripheral blood, collected in the first trimester of pregnancy. The gene calls are TRBV5-1 and TRBJ2-5; maybe TRBD1 (6 bases). This TCR was recovered from a female donor in good health, enrolled as a control in a pregnancy study. The CDR3 region has the DNA TGCGCCAGCAGCAAGACGGACAGACCACCTCAAGAGACCCAGTACTTC. This translates into CASSKTDRPPQETQYF.